This T cell receptor (beta chain) was sequenced for a study of identical twins. Template switching added a universal primer binding site, and final cDNA carried unique molecular identifiers. TCRdb re-called the 5' RACE reads with MiXCR, one entry per CDR3 protein. This table has roughly 290,000 distinct CDR3 sequences, more than 8% appearing once. Germline V CDR1 and CDR2: SGHTA, FQGNSA. This CDR3 comprises 15 residues. V was clipped by 6 bases and J by 7 bases, with 19 bases between them. These data were also reused for a study on yellow fever vaccine responses in identical twins.

The sequenced material came from CD8+ T cells sorted from blood. The source of this sequence is a woman under 30 in good health. This sequence joins TRBV7-2 and TRBJ2-1, with a weak D call TRBD2 (6 bases). The CDR3 reads CASSPGKGGPNEQFF. The CDR3 DNA reads TGTGCCAGCAGTCCAGGGAAGGGAGGACCTAATGAGCAGTTCTTC.